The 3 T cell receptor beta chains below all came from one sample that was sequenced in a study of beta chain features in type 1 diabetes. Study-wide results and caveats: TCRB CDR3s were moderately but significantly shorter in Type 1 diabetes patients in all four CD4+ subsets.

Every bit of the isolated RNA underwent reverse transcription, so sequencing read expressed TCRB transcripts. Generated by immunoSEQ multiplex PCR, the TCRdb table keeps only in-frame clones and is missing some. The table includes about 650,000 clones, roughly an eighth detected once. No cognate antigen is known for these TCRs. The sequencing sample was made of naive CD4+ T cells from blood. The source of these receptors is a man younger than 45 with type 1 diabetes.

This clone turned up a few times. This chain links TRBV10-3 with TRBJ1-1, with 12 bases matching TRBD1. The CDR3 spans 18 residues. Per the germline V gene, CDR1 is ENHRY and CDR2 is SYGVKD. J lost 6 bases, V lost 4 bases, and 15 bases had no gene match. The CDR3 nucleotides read TGTGCCATCAGTGGGGGAGCGGGACAGGGGGCGCAAGGGCCTGAAGCTTTCTTT. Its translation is CAISGGAGQGAQGPEAFF.

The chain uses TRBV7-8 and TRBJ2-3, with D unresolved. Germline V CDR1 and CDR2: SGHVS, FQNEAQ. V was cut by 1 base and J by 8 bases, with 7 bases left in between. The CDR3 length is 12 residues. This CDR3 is CASSLGERTQYF. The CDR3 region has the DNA TGTGCCAGCAGCTTAGGGGAACGTACGCAGTATTTT.

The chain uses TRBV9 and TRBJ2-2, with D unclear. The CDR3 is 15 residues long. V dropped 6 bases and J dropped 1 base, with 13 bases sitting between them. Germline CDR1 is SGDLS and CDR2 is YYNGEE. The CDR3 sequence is CASNKVPGNTGELFF. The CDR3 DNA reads TGTGCCAGCAACAAAGTTCCAGGGAACACCGGGGAGCTGTTTTTT.